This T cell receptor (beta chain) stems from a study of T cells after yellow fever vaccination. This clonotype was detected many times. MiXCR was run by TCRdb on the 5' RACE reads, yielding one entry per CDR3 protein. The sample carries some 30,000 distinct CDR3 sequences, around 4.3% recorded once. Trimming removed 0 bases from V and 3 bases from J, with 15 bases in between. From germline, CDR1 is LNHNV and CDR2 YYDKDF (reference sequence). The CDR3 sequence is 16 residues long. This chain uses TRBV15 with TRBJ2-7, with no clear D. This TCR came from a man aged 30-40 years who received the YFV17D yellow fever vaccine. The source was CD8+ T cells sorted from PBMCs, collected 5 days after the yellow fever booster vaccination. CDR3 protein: CATSRDRQAQLYEQYF. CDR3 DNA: TGTGCCACCAGCAGAGATCGTCAGGCCCAACTCTACGAGCAGTACTTC.